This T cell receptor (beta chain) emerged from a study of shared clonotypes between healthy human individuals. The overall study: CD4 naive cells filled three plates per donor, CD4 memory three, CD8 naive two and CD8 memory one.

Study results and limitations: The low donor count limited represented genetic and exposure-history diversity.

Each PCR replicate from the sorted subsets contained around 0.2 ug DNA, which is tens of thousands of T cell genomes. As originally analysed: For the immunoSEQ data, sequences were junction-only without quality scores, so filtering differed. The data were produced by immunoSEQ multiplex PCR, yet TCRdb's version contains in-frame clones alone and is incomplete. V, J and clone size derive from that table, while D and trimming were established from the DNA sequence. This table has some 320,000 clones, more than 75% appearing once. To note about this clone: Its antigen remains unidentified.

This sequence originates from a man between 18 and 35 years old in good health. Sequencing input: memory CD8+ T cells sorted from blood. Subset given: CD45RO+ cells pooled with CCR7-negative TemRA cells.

CDR3 nucleotides: TGTGCCATCAGTGAGGGCGTGACCAGCGAGCAGTACTTC. Translating it yields CAISEGVTSEQYF. This chain uses TRBV10-3 with TRBJ2-7; D remains ambiguous. The CDR3 runs to 13 residues. Trimming stripped 2 bases from V and 6 bases from J, with 11 bases between. Germline assignment: CDR1 ENHRY and CDR2 SYGVKD.